This T cell receptor (beta chain) was observed in a study of post-analysis software for immune sequencing data. Study context: Courses of disease covered relapsing-remitting, secondary progressive and progressive-relapsing multiple sclerosis. Study-level results: Elevated frequency relative to controls characterized four to six TRBV segments in patients, TRBV5-6, TRBV5-1 and TRBV20-1 among them.

On this clonotype: What it binds is unknown.

The library was made from cDNA and included unique molecular identifiers. TCRdb analysed the PCR reads with MiXCR anew, one entry per CDR3 protein. The repertoire includes about 820,000 distinct CDR3 sequences, approximately 53% of them detected once, and 4.6% sits in the top ten. This CDR3 spans 16 amino acids. Germline V gene data show CDR1 as MGHDK and CDR2 as SYGVNS. J lost 0 bases, V lost 5 bases, and 8 bases had no gene match. The source of this sequence is a girl aged 5 to 17 with multiple sclerosis. Material: blood. This chain connects TRBV25-1 to TRBJ2-5, with 8 positions matching TRBD2. CDR3 protein: CASSLLADWYQETQYF. The CDR3 region has the DNA TGTGCCAGCAGTCTACTAGCGGATTGGTACCAAGAGACCCAGTACTTC.